What follows describes a single T cell receptor (beta chain). Its cognate antigen is unknown. One entry per CDR3 protein, called by TCRdb with MiXCR from the 5' RACE reads. The data show 200,000 to 250,000 distinct CDR3 sequences, 7.5% to 10% seen once. The data were obtained in a study of T-cell memory formation after mild COVID-19. Study findings and constraints: A balance of CD4 and CD8 characterized clones contracting day 15 to 85, whereas later expanders leaned CD4+. Clones which contracted sat mainly in CM and EM if CD4+, and in EMRA if CD8+. Pre-infection memory showed some responding clones, and this suggested that cross-reactive memory joined.

Germline CDR1 reads DFQATT; CDR2 reads SNEGSKA (reference sequence). V shed 2 bases, J shed 6 bases, and the junction held 4 bases outside the gene matches. This CDR3 is built from 12 residues. The chain links TRBV20-1 to TRBJ2-7, with TRBD2 identical over 7 bases. Sequences were obtained from PBMCs or a T cell subset sorted from them (not recorded which). The TCR was taken from a man between 18 and 29 years old who had mild COVID-19 (a few samples of this study predate the infection). Cell type and time point are not known. DNA for the CDR3: TGCAGTGCTAGACCCAGCGGGGTCGAGCAGTACTTC. It translates to CSARPSGVEQYF.